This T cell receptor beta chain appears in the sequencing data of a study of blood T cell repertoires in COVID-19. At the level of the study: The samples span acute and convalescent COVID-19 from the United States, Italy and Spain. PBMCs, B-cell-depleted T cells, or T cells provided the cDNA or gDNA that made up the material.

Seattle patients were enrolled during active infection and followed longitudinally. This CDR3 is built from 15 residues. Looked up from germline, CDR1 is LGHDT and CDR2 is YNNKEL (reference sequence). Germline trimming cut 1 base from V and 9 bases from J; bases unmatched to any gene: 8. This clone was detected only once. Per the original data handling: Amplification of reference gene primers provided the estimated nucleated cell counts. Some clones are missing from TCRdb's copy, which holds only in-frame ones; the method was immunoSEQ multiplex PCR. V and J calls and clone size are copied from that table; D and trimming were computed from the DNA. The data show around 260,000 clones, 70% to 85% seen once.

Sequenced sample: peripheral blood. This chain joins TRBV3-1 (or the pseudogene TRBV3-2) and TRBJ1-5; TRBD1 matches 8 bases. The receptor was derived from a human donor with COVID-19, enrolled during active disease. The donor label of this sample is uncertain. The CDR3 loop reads CASSQGRGLRGPQHF. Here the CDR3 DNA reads TGTGCCAGCAGCCAAGGCAGGGGGCTTCGTGGGCCCCAGCATTTT.